Listed below are T cell receptor beta chains from one sample, sequenced in a study of cytomegalovirus exposure and HLA in healthy donors. The assay was immunoSEQ multiplex PCR, and TCRdb's table has in-frame clones only and misses some. The table shows about 97,000 clones, with 73% occurring only once. The specimen was PBMCs. The receptors stem from a man in his forties in good health and CMV-seronegative. The CDR3 runs from the conserved cysteine through the conserved F or W. D genes are given only for firm matches. Size tells how often a clone was seen (once, few, many) or the class of an expanded clone, and some rows leave it out.

CASSPLGRGSKETQYF	TGTGCCAGCTCCCCTCTGGGGAGGGGCTCGAAAGAGACCCAGTACTTC	once	TRBJ2-5	TRBV27	TRBD2
CAWTRPIAGFNEKLFF	TGTGCCTGGACCCGCCCGATTGCAGGTTTTAATGAAAAACTGTTTTTT	NA	TRBJ1-4	TRBV30	NA
CAWSVTGTGGEKLFF	TGTGCCTGGAGTGTAACGGGGACAGGTGGCGAAAAACTGTTTTTT	few	TRBJ1-4	TRBV30	TRBD1
CATSKNRALTEAFF	TGTGCCACCAGCAAAAACAGGGCGCTCACTGAAGCTTTCTTT	few	TRBJ1-1	TRBV15	NA
CASRASGGIGETQYF	TGTGCCAGCAGAGCGAGCGGGGGGATTGGAGAGACCCAGTACTTC	NA	TRBJ2-5	TRBV6-5	TRBD2
CASSLFRLAGGEQFF	TGCGCCAGCAGCCTTTTCCGACTAGCGGGGGGGGAGCAGTTCTTC	NA	TRBJ2-1	TRBV5-1	TRBD2
CASSITGGPNEKLFF	TGTGCCAGCAGTATCACAGGGGGGCCTAATGAAAAACTGTTTTTT	NA	TRBJ1-4	TRBV25-1	TRBD1
CASSEVGPGSAWYTEAFF	TGTGCCAGCAGTGAAGTGGGCCCGGGGTCGGCTTGGTACACTGAAGCTTTCTTT	NA	TRBJ1-1	TRBV2	NA
CASRPSGGLSYNEQFF	TGTGCCAGCAGACCCAGCGGGGGGCTCTCCTACAATGAGCAGTTCTTC	NA	TRBJ2-1	TRBV2	TRBD2
CASSLVGGTGELF	TGTGCCAGCAGCTTAGTAGGTGGGACAGGGGAACTCTTC	NA	TRBJ2-7	TRBV7-2	TRBD1
CASGRQLFGEQYF	TGTGCCAGCGGCCGACAGCTATTTGGCGAGCAGTACTTC	NA	TRBJ2-7	TRBV2	NA
CASSEMAGATYEQYF	TGTGCCAGCTCGGAGATGGCGGGGGCAACCTACGAGCAGTACTTC	NA	TRBJ2-7	TRBV18	NA
CASSGGQVPEAFF	TGTGCCAGCAGCGGGGGACAGGTTCCTGAAGCTTTCTTT	once	TRBJ1-1	TRBV5-4	TRBD1
CASSLKGGPADTQYF	TGTGCCAGCAGCTTAAAGGGGGGGCCAGCAGATACGCAGTATTTT	NA	TRBJ2-3	TRBV7-3	NA
CASSLQMVLKGVKDSNQPQHF	TGTGCCAGCAGCCTTCAAATGGTGCTTAAGGGGGTCAAAGATAGCAATCAGCCCCAGCATTTT	few	TRBJ1-5	TRBV16	NA
CASSSGQGVEGYTF	TGCGCCAGCAGCTCCGGACAGGGCGTAGAGGGCTACACCTTC	NA	TRBJ1-2	TRBV5-1	TRBD1
CASSPDSPPGQPQHF	TGTGCCAGCAGCCCGGACTCCCCACCGGGGCAGCCCCAGCATTTT	few	TRBJ1-5	TRBV4-2	NA
CASSYDPGEYSPLHF	TGTGCCAGCAGTTACGATCCAGGGGAGTACTCACCCCTCCACTTT	NA	TRBJ1-6	TRBV6-5	NA
CASSTRTARTDTQYF	TGTGCCAGCAGTACCCGGACTGCCCGCACAGATACGCAGTATTTT	NA	TRBJ2-3	TRBV27	NA
CASSLAAGVYEQYF	TGCGCCAGCAGCCTCGCGGCTGGAGTATACGAGCAGTACTTC	NA	TRBJ2-7	TRBV5-1	NA
CASNKDRPTGELFF	TGTGCCAGCAATAAGGACAGACCCACCGGGGAGCTGTTTTTT	NA	TRBJ2-2	TRBV2	NA
CASSLARSSNTGELFF	TGCGCCAGCAGCTTGGCCCGGTCCTCGAACACCGGGGAGCTGTTTTTT	NA	TRBJ2-2	TRBV5-1	NA
CASGVDLRGRRTGELFF	TGCGCCAGCGGAGTTGACTTGAGGGGGCGCAGGACCGGGGAGCTGTTTTTT	NA	TRBJ2-2	TRBV5-1	TRBD1
CAISEPAGGPYNEQFF	TGTGCCATCAGTGAGCCAGCGGGGGGGCCCTACAATGAGCAGTTCTTC	NA	TRBJ2-1	TRBV10-3	TRBD2
CACRLTPNTGELFF	TGTGCGTGCAGACTGACCCCTAACACCGGGGAGCTGTTTTTT	NA	TRBJ2-2	TRBV27	NA
CASSLGRGRNNEQFF	TGTGCCAGCAGCTTAGGGAGGGGGCGGAACAATGAGCAGTTCTTC	NA	TRBJ2-1	TRBV11-2	NA
CASSPTDRQYQETQYF	TGTGCCAGCAGTCCAACGGACAGGCAGTACCAAGAGACCCAGTACTTC	NA	TRBJ2-5	TRBV28	TRBD1
CASSASGDGTDTQYF	TGCGCCAGCAGCGCTAGCGGGGACGGCACAGATACGCAGTATTTT	NA	TRBJ2-3	TRBV5-1	TRBD2
CASTGQGARNTEAFF	TGTGCCAGCACGGGACAGGGGGCGCGGAACACTGAAGCTTTCTTT	NA	TRBJ1-1	TRBV2	TRBD1
CASSQRAGFAKNIQYF	TGTGCCAGCAGCCAGAGAGCGGGGTTTGCCAAAAACATTCAGTACTTC	NA	TRBJ2-4	TRBV14	TRBD2
CATSPTGPSGANVLTF	TGTGCCACCAGCCCGACAGGGCCCTCTGGGGCCAACGTCCTGACTTTC	NA	TRBJ2-6	TRBV15	TRBD1
CASSDRGSYEQYF	TGTGCCAGCAGTGACAGGGGTTCCTACGAGCAGTACTTC	NA	TRBJ2-7	TRBV27	TRBD1
CASSQRGGELFF	TGTGCCAGCAGCCAAAGGGGCGGGGAGCTGTTTTTT	NA	TRBJ2-2	TRBV6-5	NA
CASSVAGGKVYGYTF	TGTGCCAGCAGCGTAGCAGGGGGTAAGGTCTATGGCTACACCTTC	NA	TRBJ1-2	TRBV9	TRBD1
CASSLMGSSSYNSPLHF	TGTGCCAGCAGCTTAATGGGCAGCAGCTCCTATAATTCACCCCTCCACTTT	once	TRBJ1-6	TRBV7-2	NA
CASSQDRDRLLILTF	TGCGCCAGCAGCCAAGACCGGGACAGACTTCTTATTCTGACTTTC	NA	TRBJ2-6	TRBV4-1	TRBD1
CASSQEWGPSTDTQYF	TGTGCCAGCAGCCAAGAATGGGGCCCCAGCACAGATACGCAGTATTTT	few	TRBJ2-3	TRBV4-2	NA